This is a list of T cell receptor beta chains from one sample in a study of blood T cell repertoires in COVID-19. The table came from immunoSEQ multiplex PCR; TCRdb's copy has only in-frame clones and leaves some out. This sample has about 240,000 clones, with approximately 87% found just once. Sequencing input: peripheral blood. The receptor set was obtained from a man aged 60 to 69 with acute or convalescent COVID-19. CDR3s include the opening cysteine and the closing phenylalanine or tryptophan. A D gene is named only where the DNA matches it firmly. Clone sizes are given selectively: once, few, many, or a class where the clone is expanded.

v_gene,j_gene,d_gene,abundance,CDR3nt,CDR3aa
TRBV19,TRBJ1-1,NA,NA,TGTGCCAGTAGTAGCAAGAGAGGGACTGAAGCTTTCTTT,CASSSKRGTEAFF
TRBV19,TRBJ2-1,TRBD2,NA,TGTGCCAGTAGTATACCAGCTAGCGGGGCCTACAATGAGCAGTTCTTC,CASSIPASGAYNEQFF
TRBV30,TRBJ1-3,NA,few,TGTGCCTGGAGTGTACAGGGAACCTCTGGAAACACCATATATTTT,CAWSVQGTSGNTIYF
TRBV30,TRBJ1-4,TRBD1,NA,TGTGCCTTCGGGACAGGGCACGAAAAACTGTTTTTT,CAFGTGHEKLFF
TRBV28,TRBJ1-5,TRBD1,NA,TGTGCCAGCAGATCCCCAGGGGGCACGGGCAATCAGCCCCAGCATTTT,CASRSPGGTGNQPQHF
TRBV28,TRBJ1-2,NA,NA,TGTGCCAGCAAGTCCGGGAACTATGGCTACACCTTC,CASKSGNYGYTF
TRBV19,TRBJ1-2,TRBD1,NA,TGTGCCAGTAGTATCAGGACAGGAACAGCTAACTATGGCTACACCTTC,CASSIRTGTANYGYTF
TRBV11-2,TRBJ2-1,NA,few,TGTGCCAGCAGCCGGATCCGAAGATGGCGGCGGAACCCTAACAATGAGCAGTTCTTC,CASSRIRRWRRNPNNEQFF
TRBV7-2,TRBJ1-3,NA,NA,TGTGCCAGCAGCTTATTTCAGTATGGAAACACCATATATTTT,CASSLFQYGNTIYF
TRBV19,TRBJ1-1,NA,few,TGTGCCAGTAGCATCGGGATTACGGAAGCTTTCTTT,CASSIGITEAFF
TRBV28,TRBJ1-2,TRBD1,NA,TGTGCCAGCAGTTTATGGAGACAGGGTGGCGGCTACACCTTC,CASSLWRQGGGYTF
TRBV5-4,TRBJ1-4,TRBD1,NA,TGTGCCAGCAGCTTTAGGGACAGGGATGAAAAACTGTTTTTT,CASSFRDRDEKLFF
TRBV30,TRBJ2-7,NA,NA,TGTGCCTGGAGTGTATGGTCAGGTACCACCTACGAGCAGTACTTC,CAWSVWSGTTYEQYF
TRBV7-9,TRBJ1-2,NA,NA,TGTGCCTCCCTAGGCCCCTATGGCTACACCTTC,CASLGPYGYTF
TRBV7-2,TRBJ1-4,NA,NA,TGTGCCAGCAGCTTAGCGGGGGGGGCAAATGAAAAACTGTTTTTT,CASSLAGGANEKLFF
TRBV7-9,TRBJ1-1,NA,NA,TGTGCCAGCAGCTACACTACGGGTGGTACTGAAGCTTTCTTT,CASSYTTGGTEAFF
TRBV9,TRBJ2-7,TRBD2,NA,TGTGCCAGCAGCCCTAGACTAGCGGGAGCTCTCGAGCAGTACTTC,CASSPRLAGALEQYF
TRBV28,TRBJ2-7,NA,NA,TGTGCCAGCATGCTAGATCGAGCCTACGAGCAGTACTTC,CASMLDRAYEQYF
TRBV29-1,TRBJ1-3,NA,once,TGCAGCGTTGAAGGCCAGAAGGGAAACACCATATATTTT,CSVEGQKGNTIYF
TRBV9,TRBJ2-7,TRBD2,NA,TGTGCCAGCAGCGCAGGACTAGCGGGAGTATCCGAGCAGTACTTC,CASSAGLAGVSEQYF
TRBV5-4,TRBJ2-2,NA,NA,TGTGCCAGCAGCTCGACATACACAGGGACCGGGGAGCTGTTTTTT,CASSSTYTGTGELFF
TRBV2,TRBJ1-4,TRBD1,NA,TGTGCCAGCAGGTTTGACAGGGGCACTAATGAAAAACTGTTTTTT,CASRFDRGTNEKLFF